The 17 T cell receptor beta chains below all came from one sample that was sequenced in a study of T cell changes during pregnancy in multiple sclerosis. Produced via immunoSEQ multiplex PCR; TCRdb's table is partial and in-frame only. The data contain 30,000 to 40,000 clones, 91% of them singletons. Sequenced material: CD8+ T cells from peripheral blood mononuclear cells, taken in the second trimester of pregnancy. These receptor sequences come from a female donor with multiple sclerosis, enrolled in a pregnancy study.

The CDR3 DNA reads as TGCGCCAGCAGCTTGGCCCTGGGACAGGGAATGAGCACTGAAGCTTTCTTT. As protein: CASSLALGQGMSTEAFF. The J gene is TRBJ1-1, the V gene TRBV5-1; TRBD1 aligns across 9 bases. CDR1 is SGHRS, CDR2 YFSETQ, per germline. The CDR3 contains 17 residues. J gave up 4 bases and V 0 bases, and 10 bases lay outside the gene matches.

V gene TRBV27 combines with J gene TRBJ2-5; the match to TRBD2 covers 8 bases. Germline V gene data show CDR1 as MNHEY and CDR2 as SMNVEV (reference sequence). The CDR3 loop spans 15 amino acids. Trimming took 4 bases from V and 1 from J; bases not matched to a gene: 5. DNA for the CDR3: TGTGCCAGCAGTTGGGGTAGCGGGGCCCAAGAGACCCAGTACTTC. It specifies CASSWGSGAQETQYF.

The chain has TRBV9 and TRBJ2-5, with 7 bases that match TRBD1. V trimming: 4 bases; J trimming: 4 bases; junction bases outside the gene matches: 16. The CDR3 has 17 residues. Germline V CDR1 and CDR2: SGDLS, YYNGEE. CDR3 in DNA: TGTGCCAGCAGCTCAAGTGGTTGGGGACAGAATCTAGAGACCCAGTACTTC. Its protein product is CASSSSGWGQNLETQYF.

The V and J genes are TRBV7-9 and TRBJ1-5; no firm D call. CDR3 length: 12 residues. V lost 3 bases and J lost 4, with 4 bases in between. CDR1 is SEHNR, CDR2 FQNEAQ, per germline (reference sequence). The CDR3 here is CASSFSNQPQHF. CDR3 DNA: TGTGCCAGCAGCTTTTCAAATCAGCCCCAGCATTTT.

The rearrangement links TRBV14 to TRBJ2-6, with D perhaps matching TRBD1 (5 bases). V was pared by 0 bases and J by 4 bases, with 13 bases between. The germline V gene encodes CDR1 SGHDN and CDR2 FVKESK. CDR3 length: 17 residues. The CDR3 nucleotides are TGTGCCAGCAGCCAAGAGTCGGCAGGGCTCGGGGCCAACGTCCTGACTTTC. Protein product: CASSQESAGLGANVLTF.

This clone has only one observation. The chain combines TRBV27 with TRBJ1-1; unclear D gene. With 5 bases removed from V and 0 bases from J, the gap between germline ends came to 10 bases. CDR3 length: 14 amino acids. The germline V gene has CDR1 MNHEY and CDR2 SMNVEV (reference sequence). DNA for the CDR3: TGTGCCAGCAGTCCGGGAAGACTGAACACTGAAGCTTTCTTT. Protein sequence: CASSPGRLNTEAFF.

This clone was recorded only once. The chain combines TRBV6-1 with TRBJ1-1; a weak D match, TRBD1 (5 bases). CDR1 is MNHNS, CDR2 SASEGT, per germline. V lost 3 bases and J lost 5, with 19 bases in between. The CDR3 contains 16 residues. CDR3: CASSDLRGIGGTEAFF. CDR3 in DNA: TGTGCCAGCAGTGATCTAAGGGGTATAGGTGGTACTGAAGCTTTCTTT.

V and J are TRBV7-9 and TRBJ2-5, with 9 bases fitting TRBD2. This CDR3 comprises 15 residues. Germline V gives CDR1 SEHNR, CDR2 FQNEAQ (reference sequence). Losses at the gene ends were 5 bases for V and 2 bases for J; bases not matched to a gene: 6. The CDR3 loop reads CASSPRLAEQETQYF. The CDR3 region has the DNA TGTGCCAGCAGCCCACGACTAGCGGAACAAGAGACCCAGTACTTC.

J is TRBJ2-7 and V is TRBV7-9, with D hard to call. The length of the CDR3 is 11 residues. Trimming took off 6 bases at V and 4 bases at J, with 7 bases between the two ends. Per germline, CDR1 SEHNR and CDR2 FQNEAQ (reference sequence). In nucleotides, the CDR3 is TGTGCCAGCAGAGGAGATTACGAGCAGTACTTC. Translated, it gives CASRGDYEQYF.

J is TRBJ1-1 and V is TRBV19; weak D call: TRBD1 (5 bases). This CDR3 is 15 amino acids long. The V gene lost 5 bases and the J gene lost 11 bases, with 24 bases spanning the gap. Per the germline V gene, CDR1 is LNHDA and CDR2 is SQIVND (reference sequence). CDR3 nucleotides: TGTGCCAGTAGTGCCCCCGCCCGCGGGGCGGAGGAGGCTTTCTTT. Its translation: CASSAPARGAEEAFF.

V gene TRBV6-1 combines with J gene TRBJ2-3, with D possibly being TRBD1 (5 bases). Germline V gene data show CDR1 as MNHNS and CDR2 as SASEGT. This CDR3 contains 15 residues. Trimming stripped 7 bases from V and 0 bases from J, with 14 bases between. The CDR3 is CASILGRGSTDTQYF. Written as DNA, the CDR3 is TGTGCCAGCATCCTGGGTAGGGGTAGCACAGATACGCAGTATTTT.

CDR3 residues: CSVDDVVGGNTGELFF. The CDR3 DNA reads as TGCAGCGTTGACGATGTAGTTGGAGGGAACACCGGGGAGCTGTTTTTT. This rearrangement joins TRBV29-1 to TRBJ2-2; tentatively, D is TRBD2 (5 bases). The CDR3 spans 16 residues. Trimming shortened V by 3 bases and J by 1 base, and 15 bases separated the two germline ends. Germline CDR1 and CDR2: SQVTM and ANQGSEA.

V gene TRBV7-9 combines with J gene TRBJ2-5, with a tentative D call TRBD1 (6 bases). Germline V gene lookup returns CDR1 SEHNR and CDR2 FQNEAQ (reference sequence). The germline V and J ends were trimmed by 3 bases and 2 bases, with 10 bases remaining between them. The CDR3 is 14 amino acids. This CDR3 is CASSFRQAQETQYF. As DNA, the CDR3 is TGTGCCAGCAGCTTTCGACAGGCACAAGAGACCCAGTACTTC.

This clone was detected a few times. The gene calls are TRBV7-9 and TRBJ2-5; possible D gene TRBD1, 5 bases. This CDR3 has 14 amino acids. The germline CDR1 and CDR2 sequences are SEHNR and FQNEAQ (reference sequence). Trimming took 1 base from V and 4 from J, leaving 10 bases between them. The CDR3 reads CASSLVRGIETQYF. CDR3 coding DNA: TGTGCCAGCAGCTTAGTTAGGGGAATAGAGACCCAGTACTTC.

This chain joins TRBV6-5 and TRBJ2-5; a weak D match, TRBD2 (5 bases). Trimming took 8 bases from V and 9 from J, leaving 16 bases between them. Germline CDR1 and CDR2: MNHEY and SVGAGI. The CDR3 extends over 12 amino acids. The DNA of the CDR3 is TGTGCCAGCGGCTGGGGAGTAACGTCCCAGTACTTC. This encodes CASGWGVTSQYF.

V gene TRBV10-1 combines with J gene TRBJ2-5, with TRBD2 as a possible D gene (6 bases). The V end was cut by 0 bases, the J end by 5 bases, with 13 bases between. The germline gives CDR1 WNHNN, CDR2 SYGVQD (reference sequence). This CDR3 has 15 amino acids. The CDR3 reads CASSESSGVGETQYF. CDR3 in DNA: TGCGCCAGCAGTGAGTCCTCGGGAGTGGGGGAGACCCAGTACTTC.

This rearrangement joins TRBV7-9 to TRBJ2-7; D might be TRBD1 (6 bases). The length of the CDR3 is 13 residues. V was cut by 4 bases and J by 6 bases, with 13 bases left in between. Germline-derived CDR1 and CDR2 are SEHNR and FQNEAQ (reference sequence). The CDR3: CASSYRQAREQYF. CDR3 in DNA: TGTGCCAGCAGCTACCGACAGGCTCGCGAGCAGTACTTC.